A single sample gave rise to the 27 T cell receptor beta chains below, sequenced in a study of CD8+CD57+ T cells in acquired aplastic anemia. TCR beta VDJ and CDR3 profiling used genomic DNA as template. Using its own MiXCR run on the reads, TCRdb lists one record per CDR3 protein. The sample has about 200,000 distinct CDR3 sequences; roughly 53% are singletons. Those patients picked for sequencing had displayed CD8+CD57+ cell expansion on flow cytometry. Sequenced sample: sorted CD4+, CD8+, or CD8+CD57+ T cells (not recorded which) from PBMCs. Receptors originate from a human donor with aplastic anemia.

This clonotype has more than one count but fewer than ten. J is TRBJ1-5 and V is TRBV18, with TRBD1 identical over 9 bases. This CDR3 contains 15 residues. CDR1 KGHSH and CDR2 LQKENI come from the germline V gene. Trimming at V came to 6 bases and at J to 1 base, leaving 4 bases not matched to a gene. CDR3: CASSPGTGSNQPQHF. The CDR3 coding sequence is TGTGCCAGCTCTCCCGGGACAGGGAGCAATCAGCCCCAGCATTTT.

This clonotype was observed many times. The chain links TRBV20-1 to TRBJ1-2; TRBD1 matches 7 bases. The V gene end was trimmed by 4 bases and the J gene end by 5 bases; junction bases not matched to a gene: 13. This CDR3 is 15 amino acids long. Germline V CDR1 and CDR2: DFQATT, SNEGSKA (reference sequence). The CDR3 spells CSAKEPGQLNYGYTF. The CDR3 DNA is TGCAGTGCTAAAGAACCGGGACAGCTTAATTATGGCTACACCTTC.

The rearrangement joins TRBV7-6 to TRBJ2-3; D is perhaps TRBD1 (6 bases). This CDR3 region has 15 residues. V was shortened by 1 base and J by 2 bases, with 10 bases between the two germline ends. From germline, CDR1 is SGHVS and CDR2 FNYEAQ. CDR3 sequence reads: CASSLEQGNTDTQYF. The DNA for the CDR3 is TGTGCCAGCAGCTTAGAACAGGGTAACACAGATACGCAGTATTTT.

A word on this clonotype: This clone may be a read error of a much larger clone one base away. This chain links TRBV4-1 with TRBJ2-5, with unresolved D. CDR1 is MGHRA, CDR2 YSYEKL, per germline. CDR3 size: 14 residues. CDR3 protein: CASSQPVFGETQCF. DNA of the CDR3: TGCGCCAGCAGCCAACCCGTCTTCGGTGAGACCCAGTGCTTC.

About this clonotype: Just one base apart from a much larger clone, this may be a read error. Here the CDR3 omits its conserved ending phenylalanine or tryptophan, so a read error is the likely source. The CDR3 sequence is CASIGRQGPPSGRNSPLHI. For the CDR3, the DNA is TGTGCCAGCATAGGCCGACAGGGCCCCCCTTCAGGACGGAATTCACCCCTCCACATT. V and J are TRBV9 and TRBJ1-6; TRBD1 agrees at 7 bases. J lost 7 bases, V lost 6 bases, and 22 bases had no gene match. CDR3 length: 19 residues. Germline values: CDR1 SGDLS, CDR2 YYNGEE.

The CDR3 bases are TGCAGTGCTGCCGACAGGGCTGCGGACTATGGCTACACCTTC. This translates into CSAADRAADYGYTF. J is TRBJ1-2 and V is TRBV20-1, with 7 bases lining up with TRBD1. The CDR3 spans 14 residues. J was trimmed by 3 bases and V by 5 bases; bases with no gene match: 9. Germline values: CDR1 DFQATT, CDR2 SNEGSKA (reference sequence).

This chain links TRBV9 with TRBJ1-2; D may be TRBD1 (5 bases). The CDR3 covers 16 residues. V lost 7 bases and J lost 4, with 23 bases in between. The germline V gene encodes CDR1 SGDLS and CDR2 YYNGEE. CDR3 DNA: TGTGCCAGCTCACCGGTCCCTCCACAGGATAGCTATGGCTACACCTTC. It is translated as CASSPVPPQDSYGYTF. Complete variable domain (other parts from reference TRBV9 and TRBJ1-2): DSGVTQTPKHLITATGQRVTLRCSPRSGDLSVYWYQQSLDQGLQFLIQYYNGEERAKGNILERFSAQQFPDLHSELNLSSLELGDSALYFCASSPVPPQDSYGYTFGSGTRLTVV.

V is TRBV7-9 and J is TRBJ1-6; 7 bases line up with TRBD1. V shed 6 bases and J 11 bases; nucleotides not matched to a gene: 13. The germline CDR1 and CDR2 sequences are SEHNR and FQNEAQ (reference sequence). CDR3 size: 15 residues. CDR3 residues: CASSPPQGPGAPLHF. For the CDR3, the DNA is TGTGCCAGCAGTCCTCCACAGGGGCCGGGGGCACCCCTCCACTTT.

This clonotype was picked up many times. V gene TRBV28 combines with J gene TRBJ2-5; weak D call: TRBD2 (5 bases). Germline values: CDR1 MDHEN, CDR2 SYDVKM. Deletions cut 1 base from V and 5 bases from J, with 11 bases between. This CDR3 contains 14 residues. The CDR3 coding sequence is TGTGCCAGCAGTTTATCGCCCCGGGATGAGACCCAGTACTTC. As protein: CASSLSPRDETQYF.

This clonotype was seen many times. As DNA, the CDR3 is TGTGCCAGCAAAGGACAGTACACAGATACGCAGTATTTT. Its protein product is CASKGQYTDTQYF. V usage is TRBV7-2 and J usage is TRBJ2-3; D is possibly TRBD1 (6 bases). Germline V gives CDR1 SGHTA, CDR2 FQGNSA. Trimming left V 7 bases short and J 2 bases short, with 10 bases between. The CDR3 consists of 13 residues.

The chain is built from TRBV2 and TRBJ2-7, with 7 bases matching TRBD2. CDR3 size: 15 residues. Looked up from germline, CDR1 is SNHLY and CDR2 is FYNNEI. The J segment lost 4 bases and the V segment lost 2 bases, leaving 8 bases of the junction unmatched. The CDR3 loop is CASSEIGSSGYEQYF. The CDR3 DNA reads as TGTGCCAGCAGTGAAATTGGCTCTAGCGGATACGAGCAGTACTTC.

This clonotype has at least ten counts. This chain uses TRBV5-1 with TRBJ2-7, with D maybe TRBD2 (6 bases). CDR3 length equals 16 residues. Germline lookup yields CDR1 SGHRS and CDR2 YFSETQ. V was pared by 0 bases and J by 3 bases, with 16 bases between. This CDR3 is CASSLAPREVGYEQYF. CDR3 nucleotide sequence: TGCGCCAGCAGCTTGGCACCCAGGGAGGTCGGCTACGAGCAGTACTTC.

This clonotype has a count of ten or more. The chain has TRBV9 and TRBJ2-1, with D uncertain. Trimming removed 5 bases at V and 0 bases at J, with 12 bases between. Germline V gene data show CDR1 as SGDLS and CDR2 as YYNGEE. The CDR3 spans 15 residues. This CDR3 is CASSLRGSSYNEQFF. The CDR3 DNA is TGTGCCAGCAGTCTTAGAGGAAGCTCCTACAATGAGCAGTTCTTC.

This clonotype has ten or more counts. The CDR3 nucleotides are TGCAGTGCTAGATCCCAGCCTTCGGGAAAACTGTTTTTT. Translating gives CSARSQPSGKLFF. The chain has TRBV20-1 and TRBJ1-4; no reliable D call. V was shortened by 2 bases and J by 10 bases, with 14 bases between the two germline ends. Germline CDR1 DFQATT, CDR2 SNEGSKA (reference sequence). The CDR3 sequence is 13 residues long.

The chain combines TRBV7-6 with TRBJ1-6; the D gene is possibly TRBD1 (6 bases). The length of the CDR3 is 15 residues. V dropped 0 bases and J dropped 8 bases, with 11 bases sitting between them. In germline, CDR1 is SGHVS, CDR2 FNYEAQ. CDR3 in DNA: TGTGCCAGCAGCTTAGCGAAGGGGGTAGATTCACCCCTCCACTTT. This codes for CASSLAKGVDSPLHF.

As to this clonotype: One junction end does not reproduce the germline sequence, and a read error may be involved. The rearrangement joins TRBV20-1 to TRBJ2-2; TRBD2 might be the D (7 bases). The CDR3 covers 15 residues. The germline V gene has CDR1 DFQATT and CDR2 SNEGSKA (reference sequence). CDR3 protein: CSAIRGGGDTGELSW. The CDR3 nucleotides read TGCAGTGCTATACGGGGAGGGGGGGACACCGGGGAGCTGTCTTGG.

This clonotype was counted a few times. V and J are TRBV2 and TRBJ2-1, with 14 bases fitting TRBD2. J was trimmed by 3 bases and V by 6 bases; bases with no gene match: 7. The length of the CDR3 is 17 residues. Germline loops: CDR1 SNHLY, CDR2 FYNNEI. The CDR3 reads CASRTSGGAGGYNEQFF. The CDR3 coding sequence is TGTGCCAGCAGGACTAGCGGGGGGGCCGGGGGCTACAATGAGCAGTTCTTC.

This clonotype turned up a few times. This clone may be a read error of a much larger clone one base away. The chain is built from TRBV4-1 and TRBJ2-3, with D uncertain. Germline CDR1 and CDR2: MGHRA and YSYEKL. The CDR3 totals 15 residues. The CDR3 is CASSLGSNPTDTQYF. Here the CDR3 DNA reads TGTGCCAGCAGCTTGGGATCGAACCCCACAGATACGCAGTATTTT.

The table lists this clonotype with many counts. V usage is TRBV30 and J usage is TRBJ2-2, with TRBD2 matching over 8 bases. The CDR3 spans 15 residues. V gave up 3 bases and J gave up 2 bases; unmatched junction bases: 5. Germline V gene lookup returns CDR1 GTSNPN and CDR2 SVGIG (reference sequence). DNA of the CDR3: TGTGCCTGGAGCCGGGGGGGAGCTAACACCGGGGAGCTGTTTTTT. Its translation is CAWSRGGANTGELFF.

The rearrangement links TRBV10-1 to TRBJ2-7, with 11 bases fitting TRBD1. J gave up 0 bases and V 0 bases, and 10 bases lay outside the gene matches. The V gene's germline CDR1 is WNHNN and CDR2 SYGVQD (reference sequence). The CDR3 loop spans 19 amino acids. The CDR3 coding sequence is TGCGCCAGCAGTGAGTCGACCGGGACAGGGGGACCCAGCTCCTACGAGCAGTACTTC. Translated: CASSESTGTGGPSSYEQYF.

The rearrangement uses TRBV19 and TRBJ2-5; 9 bases agree with TRBD1. This CDR3 contains 15 residues. The V and J ends lost 3 bases and 5 bases, in that order; junction bases with no gene match: 7. Germline V gives CDR1 LNHDA, CDR2 SQIVND (reference sequence). CDR3 residues: CASSIWDRDRETQYF. CDR3 coding DNA: TGTGCCAGTAGTATCTGGGACAGGGATCGGGAGACCCAGTACTTC.

V and J are TRBV20-1 and TRBJ2-7; weak D call: TRBD1 (5 bases). The CDR3 contains 14 residues. The V end lost 0 bases, the J end lost 1 base, and 10 bases lay between the germline ends. Germline-derived CDR1 and CDR2 are DFQATT and SNEGSKA (reference sequence). The CDR3 DNA follows: TGCAGTGCTAGAGAACAGGCTAGGTCCTACGAGCAGTACTTC. Translation: CSAREQARSYEQYF.

The chain combines TRBV5-1 with TRBJ2-3; no definite D call. CDR1 is SGHRS, CDR2 YFSETQ, per germline. This CDR3 contains 13 residues. V lost 4 bases, J lost 2 bases, and 8 bases lay in between. DNA for the CDR3: TGCGCCAGCAGCCCCTTCGACACAGATACGCAGTATTTT. It codes for CASSPFDTDTQYF.

This chain joins TRBV15 and TRBJ2-7, with 10 bases matching TRBD1. The CDR3 loop spans 16 amino acids. The V gene end was trimmed by 2 bases and the J gene end by 6 bases; junction bases not matched to a gene: 10. Germline-derived CDR1 and CDR2 are LNHNV and YYDKDF (reference sequence). CDR3 residues: CATSRSTGTGDSEQYF. CDR3 DNA: TGTGCCACCAGCAGAAGTACCGGGACAGGGGATAGCGAGCAGTACTTC.

The chain links TRBV2 to TRBJ2-7; D is unclear. This CDR3 has 12 amino acids. V was cut by 4 bases and J by 4 bases, with 8 bases left in between. CDR1 and CDR2 from the germline V gene are SNHLY and FYNNEI. The DNA for the CDR3 is TGTGCCAGCAGTGTTGGCAGATACGAGCAGTACTTC. It translates to CASSVGRYEQYF.

To note about this clonotype: A much larger clone is a single base away; this may be a read error. The V call is TRBV5-1, the J call TRBJ2-1; the match to TRBD2 covers 10 bases. The CDR3 is made up of 15 amino acids. Germline V gene data show CDR1 as SGHRS and CDR2 as YFSETQ. The CDR3, as DNA: TGTGCCAGCAGCGTAAAAACTAGCGGGGCTAATGAGCAGTTCTTC. It translates to CASSVKTSGANEQFF.

This sequence joins TRBV10-3 and TRBJ2-7; TRBD1 agrees at 9 bases. The CDR3 is 13 amino acids. In germline, CDR1 is ENHRY, CDR2 SYGVKD. Losses at the gene ends were 4 bases for V and 4 bases for J; bases not matched to a gene: 2. This CDR3 is CAISADRGYEQYF. The CDR3 nucleotides are TGTGCCATCAGTGCGGACAGGGGTTACGAGCAGTACTTC.